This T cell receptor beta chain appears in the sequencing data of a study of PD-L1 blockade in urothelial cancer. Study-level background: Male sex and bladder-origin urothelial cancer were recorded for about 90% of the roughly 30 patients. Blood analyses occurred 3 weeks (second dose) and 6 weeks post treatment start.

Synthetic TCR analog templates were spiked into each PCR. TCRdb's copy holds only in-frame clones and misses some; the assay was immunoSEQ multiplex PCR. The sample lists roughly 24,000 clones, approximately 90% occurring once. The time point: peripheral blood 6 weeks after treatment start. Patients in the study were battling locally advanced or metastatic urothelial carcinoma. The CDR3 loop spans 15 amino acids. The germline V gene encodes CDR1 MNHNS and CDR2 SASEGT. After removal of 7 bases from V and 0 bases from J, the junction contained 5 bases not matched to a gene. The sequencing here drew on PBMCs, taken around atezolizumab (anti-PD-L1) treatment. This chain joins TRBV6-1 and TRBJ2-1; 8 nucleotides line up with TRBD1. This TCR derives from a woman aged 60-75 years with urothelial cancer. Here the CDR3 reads CASKGQVSSYNEQFF. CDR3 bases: TGTGCCAGCAAGGGACAGGTGAGCTCCTACAATGAGCAGTTCTTC.